This T cell receptor (beta chain) was observed in a study of T cell changes during pregnancy in multiple sclerosis. V lost 3 bases and J lost 3; bases outside the gene matches: 11. CDR1 is MDHEN, CDR2 SYDVKM, per germline. This CDR3 spans 18 amino acids. Method: immunoSEQ multiplex PCR; TCRdb's copy keeps in-frame clones and lacks some. The table includes 35,000 or so clones, 88% detected once. The TCR was taken from a female donor with multiple sclerosis, enrolled in a pregnancy study. The J gene is TRBJ2-7, the V gene TRBV28; 13 bases fit TRBD2. The starting material was CD4+ T cells from peripheral blood mononuclear cells, obtained in the first trimester of pregnancy. The CDR3: CASSFPTSGRASDYEQYF. CDR3 sequence (DNA): TGTGCCAGCAGTTTCCCCACTAGCGGGAGGGCGTCGGACTACGAGCAGTACTTC.